The 7 T cell receptor beta chains below all came from one sample that was sequenced in a study of STAT5B mutations in CD4+ large granular lymphocyte leukemia. Generated by immunoSEQ multiplex PCR, the TCRdb table keeps only in-frame clones and is missing some. This sample carries 25,000 to 35,000 clones, just under 75% of them seen once, and the ten largest clones take around 1.1%. The source material was CD4+ T cells from blood buffy coats. The receptor set was obtained from a human donor in good health.

J is TRBJ1-2 and V is TRBV4-3, with TRBD1 as a possible D gene (5 bases). The ends were cut back, 0 bases at V and 9 bases at J, with 14 bases in the middle. Germline CDR1 and CDR2: LGHNA and YSLEER. The CDR3 runs to 14 residues. This CDR3 reads CASSQDVRGRSYTF. The CDR3, as DNA: TGCGCCAGCAGCCAAGATGTAAGGGGAAGAAGCTACACCTTC.

V is TRBV5-1 and J is TRBJ2-7, with 10 bases that match TRBD2. The CDR3 is made up of 14 amino acids. CDR1 is SGHRS, CDR2 YFSETQ, per germline. With V trimmed by 2 bases and J by 6 bases, 5 bases remained unmatched. CDR3 DNA sequence: TGCGCCAGCAGCTTACCTAGCGGGAGTGGCGAGCAGTACTTC. Translation: CASSLPSGSGEQYF.

The sample holds one count of this clone. This sequence joins TRBV29-1 and TRBJ2-5, with TRBD2 as a possible D gene (6 bases). Germline CDR1 is SQVTM and CDR2 is ANQGSEA. The V gene lost 1 base and the J gene lost 3 bases, with 12 bases spanning the gap. The CDR3 covers 14 residues. The CDR3 is CSVEGDRREETQYF. CDR3 coding DNA: TGCAGCGTTGAAGGCGATCGGAGGGAAGAGACCCAGTACTTC. Combining the CDR3 with reference TRBV29-1 and TRBJ2-5 gives the whole variable domain SAVISQKPSRDICQRGTSLTIQCQVDSQVTMMFWYRQQPGQSLTLIATANQGSEATYESGFVIDKFPISRPNLTFSTLTVSNMSPEDSSIYLCSVEGDRREETQYFGPGTRLLVL.

CDR3 loop: CASSQPTGGYGYTF. CDR3 DNA sequence: TGTGCCAGCAGTCAACCCACAGGGGGATATGGCTACACCTTC. This chain connects TRBV28 to TRBJ1-2; 8 positions agree with TRBD1. Looked up from germline, CDR1 is MDHEN and CDR2 is SYDVKM. Unmatched junction bases numbered 7, after V lost 5 bases and J lost 5 bases. The CDR3 runs to 14 residues.

This clone was observed a single time. V gene TRBV7-2 combines with J gene TRBJ2-1; TRBD1 is a possible D gene (6 bases). V lost 6 bases and J 0 bases, leaving 15 bases between the germline ends. Germline CDR1 reads SGHTA; CDR2 reads FQGNSA. This CDR3 is 16 amino acids long. The CDR3 spells CASSLQGISSYNEQFF. CDR3 coding DNA: TGTGCCAGCAGTTTACAGGGAATCAGCTCCTACAATGAGCAGTTCTTC.

The rearrangement links TRBV5-1 to TRBJ2-5, with a tentative D call TRBD2 (5 bases). CDR1 and CDR2 from the germline V gene are SGHRS and YFSETQ. V shed 0 bases and J shed 8 bases, with 14 bases lying between them. The length of the CDR3 is 14 residues. The CDR3: CASSLDGVAGTQYF. The CDR3 nucleotides read TGCGCCAGCAGCTTGGACGGGGTAGCCGGTACCCAGTACTTC.

This clone was found a few times. The chain joins TRBV29-1 to TRBJ1-1; D gene uncertain. Trimming left V 6 bases short and J 2 bases short, with 13 bases between. The CDR3 is 13 residues long. Germline V gene lookup returns CDR1 SQVTM and CDR2 ANQGSEA. In nucleotides, the CDR3 is TGCAGCGTGGACCCAGTATATAACACTGAAGCTTTCTTT. Amino acids: CSVDPVYNTEAFF.